This entry concerns a single T cell receptor beta chain. Its matching antigen is unknown. The source of the sample is a study of cytomegalovirus exposure and HLA in healthy donors. Study-wide results and caveats: A later analysis appeared to link common viral pathogens to several of the most significant clusters. Later examination showed HLA-associated TCR beta chains had greater clonal expansion than equally common others. A later analysis found TCR association rates differed by HLA locus, highest for DRB1 and lowest for HLA-C.

Both 60 Vbeta primers and 13 Jbeta primers went into the PCR. The data were produced by immunoSEQ multiplex PCR, yet TCRdb's version contains in-frame clones alone and is incomplete. The profile shows a few hundred thousand clones, more than 60% of them singletons. The ends were cut back, 8 bases at V and 2 bases at J, with 9 bases in the middle. The CDR3 has 13 amino acids. Germline values: CDR1 LNHNV, CDR2 YYDKDF (reference sequence). The TCR originated in a girl aged 2 to 10 in good health and CMV-seronegative. The V gene is TRBV15, the J gene TRBJ2-2; D remains unclear. Sequenced input: PBMCs. The CDR3, as DNA: TGTGCCACCGGTACTTACAACACCGGGGAGCTGTTTTTT. This codes for CATGTYNTGELFF. Combining the CDR3 with reference TRBV15 and TRBJ2-2 gives the whole variable domain DAMVIQNPRYQVTQFGKPVTLSCSQTLNHNVMYWYQQKSSQAPKLLFHYYDKDFNNEADTPDNFQSRRPNTSFCFLDIRSPGLGDTAMYLCATGTYNTGELFFGEGSRLTVL.